This is a list of T cell receptor beta chains from one sample in a study of OX40 agonist ivuxolimab in advanced cancers. Data came from immunoSEQ multiplex PCR; TCRdb stores just in-frame clones and leaves some out. Of 72,000 or so clones in the sample, 80% were seen once. The material sequenced was CD4+ or CD8+ T cells sorted from blood, taken in a trial of the OX40 agonist ivuxolimab. These TCRs come from an adult with an advanced solid tumor such as melanoma, head and neck, liver or kidney cancer. CDR3s include the opening cysteine and the closing phenylalanine or tryptophan. The order of the fields is CDR3 protein, CDR3 DNA, clone size, J gene, D gene, V gene. A D gene is named only where the DNA matches it firmly. Some rows have no size entry. The others give once, few or many, or a class for an expanded clone.

CDR3: CASSQGQGWNTEAFF
DNA: TGTGCCAGCAGCCAAGGACAGGGTTGGAACACTGAAGCTTTCTTT
size: .
J: TRBJ1-1
D: TRBD1
V: TRBV4-2

CDR3: CASSTGTGVGPLHF
DNA: TGTGCCAGCAGCACCGGGACAGGCGTGGGGCCCCTCCACTTT
size: medium-sized
J: TRBJ1-6
D: TRBD1
V: TRBV6-4

CDR3: CASSPIDSNQPQHF
DNA: TGTGCCAGCAGTCCCATTGATAGCAATCAGCCCCAGCATTTT
size: .
J: TRBJ1-5
D: .
V: TRBV6-6

CDR3: CASSAAIYSNQPQHF
DNA: TGTGCCAGCAGCGCAGCGATCTATAGCAATCAGCCCCAGCATTTT
size: few
J: TRBJ1-5
D: .
V: TRBV2

CDR3: CASSQGTDYGYTF
DNA: TGCGCCAGCAGCCAGGGGACAGACTATGGCTACACCTTC
size: .
J: TRBJ1-2
D: TRBD1
V: TRBV4-1

CDR3: CASSKRADLSGANVLTF
DNA: TGTGCCAGTAGTAAACGGGCAGACCTCTCTGGGGCCAACGTCCTGACTTTC
size: once
J: TRBJ2-6
D: .
V: TRBV19

CDR3: CAWVDGRASEKLFF
DNA: TGTGCCTGGGTCGATGGGCGGGCCAGTGAAAAACTGTTTTTT
size: .
J: TRBJ1-4
D: .
V: TRBV30

CDR3: CASSVTGEAFF
DNA: TGTGCCAGCAGTGTGACAGGGGAAGCTTTCTTT
size: .
J: TRBJ1-1
D: TRBD1
V: TRBV6-1

CDR3: CASSLGGVAYEQYF
DNA: TGTGCCAGCAGCTTAGGGGGGGTCGCCTACGAGCAGTACTTC
size: .
J: TRBJ2-7
D: .
V: TRBV11-2

CDR3: CASSQGGQVNSPLHF
DNA: TGCGCCAGCAGCCAGGGGGGACAGGTTAATTCACCCCTCCACTTT
size: .
J: TRBJ1-6
D: TRBD1
V: TRBV5-1

CDR3: CASTPDSAEAFF
DNA: TGTGCCAGCACCCCTGACAGCGCTGAAGCTTTCTTT
size: few
J: TRBJ1-1
D: .
V: TRBV9

CDR3: CATWTSTGHEQYF
DNA: TGTGCCACTTGGACGTCGACCGGGCACGAGCAGTACTTC
size: .
J: TRBJ2-7
D: .
V: TRBV10-3

CDR3: CASSLTAANQPQHF
DNA: TGTGCCAGCAGTTTAACGGCAGCAAATCAGCCCCAGCATTTT
size: .
J: TRBJ1-5
D: .
V: TRBV27

CDR3: CSVKGPNTEAFF
DNA: TGCAGCGTAAAGGGCCCGAACACTGAAGCTTTCTTT
size: few
J: TRBJ1-1
D: .
V: TRBV29-1

CDR3: CASSKTGINSGANVLTF
DNA: TGTGCCAGCTCCAAGACAGGTATCAACTCTGGGGCCAACGTCCTGACTTTC
size: .
J: TRBJ2-6
D: .
V: TRBV18

CDR3: CASSLANGRNTEAFF
DNA: TGTGCCAGCAGCTTGGCCAATGGCAGAAACACTGAAGCTTTCTTT
size: .
J: TRBJ1-1
D: .
V: TRBV5-4